The source of this TCR beta chain is a study of blood T cell dynamics during melanoma immunotherapy. The time point: pre-treatment baseline. With 6 bases clipped from V and 1 base from J, the junction kept 5 bases outside the gene matches. CDR1 is MNHNS and CDR2 is SASEGT in the germline V gene. This CDR3 has 14 amino acids. Only in-frame clones appear in the TCRdb table, and some are missing; sequencing was by immunoSEQ multiplex PCR. The table records approximately 4,900 clones, 70% to 90% of them present only once. The chain recombines TRBV6-1 with TRBJ2-7; the match to TRBD1 covers 8 bases. This TCR derives from a human donor with melanoma. The source material was blood, sampled from a patient treated with checkpoint blockade. CDR3 region: CASRIGTGSYEQYF. In DNA, the CDR3 is TGTGCCAGCAGGATAGGGACAGGATCCTACGAGCAGTACTTC.